These T cell receptor beta chains were read from a single sample in a study of shared clonotypes between healthy human individuals. Here immunoSEQ multiplex PCR was the method, and the copy in TCRdb shows in-frame clones only, minus some. The data hold more than 1,200,000 clones, with around 98.5% observed a single time. Sequenced: naive CD4+ T cells sorted from blood. The source of these receptors is a man aged 30 to 39 in good health. CDR3s include the opening cysteine and the closing phenylalanine or tryptophan. Each record gives: CDR3 length, V gene, clone size, J gene, D gene, CDR3 DNA, CDR3 protein. D genes are given only for firm matches. A clone size is listed for some rows: how often the clone was seen (once, few, many), or a class if it is expanded.

cdr3_length: 18
v_call: TRBV9
clone_size: NA
j_call: TRBJ2-1
d_call: NA
cdr3_nt: TGTGCCAGCAGCGTAGCCCTAGGGGGCTGGACTACTACCAATGAGCAGTTCTTC
cdr3_aa: CASSVALGGWTTTNEQFF

cdr3_length: 11
v_call: TRBV7-9
clone_size: once
j_call: TRBJ2-1
d_call: NA
cdr3_nt: TGTGCCAGCAGTTTAGTGGGGGAGCAGTTCTTC
cdr3_aa: CASSLVGEQFF

cdr3_length: 14
v_call: TRBV27
clone_size: once
j_call: TRBJ2-7
d_call: NA
cdr3_nt: TGTGCCAGCAGTTTAACGGCAGTCTCCTACGAGCAGTACTTC
cdr3_aa: CASSLTAVSYEQYF

cdr3_length: 12
v_call: TRBV29-1
clone_size: NA
j_call: TRBJ1-3
d_call: NA
cdr3_nt: TGCAGCCATCCGGGGTCCGGAAACACCATATATTTT
cdr3_aa: CSHPGSGNTIYF

cdr3_length: 15
v_call: TRBV30
clone_size: NA
j_call: TRBJ1-1
d_call: NA
cdr3_nt: TGTGCCTTCTCTCGGAGGGGATTGATGAACACTGAAGCTTTCTTT
cdr3_aa: CAFSRRGLMNTEAFF

cdr3_length: 14
v_call: TRBV28
clone_size: NA
j_call: TRBJ1-1
d_call: NA
cdr3_nt: TGTGCCAGCACATCAGGGACGGCGAACACTGAAGCTTTCTTT
cdr3_aa: CASTSGTANTEAFF

cdr3_length: 13
v_call: TRBV18
clone_size: NA
j_call: TRBJ1-1
d_call: NA
cdr3_nt: TGTGCCAGCTCACCAGACTTAAACACTGAAGCTTTCTTT
cdr3_aa: CASSPDLNTEAFF

cdr3_length: 14
v_call: TRBV10-2
clone_size: NA
j_call: TRBJ1-3
d_call: TRBD1
cdr3_nt: TGCGCCAGCAAAAGACAGGGGTCGGGAAACACCATATATTTT
cdr3_aa: CASKRQGSGNTIYF

cdr3_length: 15
v_call: TRBV4-2
clone_size: NA
j_call: TRBJ2-3
d_call: TRBD2
cdr3_nt: TGTGCCAGCAGCAGGAGCGGGGCTAGCACAGATACGCAGTATTTT
cdr3_aa: CASSRSGASTDTQYF

cdr3_length: 16
v_call: TRBV28
clone_size: NA
j_call: TRBJ2-1
d_call: NA
cdr3_nt: TGTGCCAGCAGTGGTGCGGACGGGAAGGGAGCCAATGAGCAGTTCTTC
cdr3_aa: CASSGADGKGANEQFF

cdr3_length: 19
v_call: TRBV7-8
clone_size: NA
j_call: TRBJ2-2
d_call: TRBD1
cdr3_nt: TGTGCCAGCAGCTTACGTATAACAGGGGGACGATTTTACACCGGGGAGCTGTTTTTT
cdr3_aa: CASSLRITGGRFYTGELFF

cdr3_length: 13
v_call: TRBV27
clone_size: NA
j_call: TRBJ1-2
d_call: NA
cdr3_nt: TGTGCCAGCAGGAATTCTTTCCCCTATGGCTACACCTTC
cdr3_aa: CASRNSFPYGYTF

cdr3_length: 12
v_call: TRBV2
clone_size: NA
j_call: TRBJ2-2
d_call: NA
cdr3_nt: TGTGCCAGCAGTGCGCTGGCCGGGGAGCTGTTTTTT
cdr3_aa: CASSALAGELFF

cdr3_length: 19
v_call: TRBV4-2
clone_size: once
j_call: TRBJ2-6
d_call: NA
cdr3_nt: TGTGCCAGCAGCCAAGAGATCGGCGGGATGAGCTCTGGGGCCAACGTCCTGACTTTC
cdr3_aa: CASSQEIGGMSSGANVLTF

cdr3_length: 15
v_call: TRBV9
clone_size: NA
j_call: TRBJ1-1
d_call: NA
cdr3_nt: TGTGCCAGCAGCGTAGATGCAGGTTTGGACACTGAAGCTTTCTTT
cdr3_aa: CASSVDAGLDTEAFF

cdr3_length: 16
v_call: TRBV29-1
clone_size: NA
j_call: TRBJ2-7
d_call: TRBD2
cdr3_nt: TGCAGCGTTCGACTAGCGGGAGGGAGGTCGGGCTACGAGCAGTACTTC
cdr3_aa: CSVRLAGGRSGYEQYF

cdr3_length: 15
v_call: TRBV18
clone_size: NA
j_call: TRBJ1-2
d_call: NA
cdr3_nt: TGTGCCAGCTCACCACCACGGTCACAGGTCTATGGCTACACCTTC
cdr3_aa: CASSPPRSQVYGYTF

cdr3_length: 13
v_call: TRBV6-1
clone_size: NA
j_call: TRBJ1-5
d_call: NA
cdr3_nt: TGTGCCAGCAGGGAATTTAGCAATCAGCCCCAGCATTTT
cdr3_aa: CASREFSNQPQHF

cdr3_length: 16
v_call: TRBV4-3
clone_size: NA
j_call: TRBJ2-1
d_call: NA
cdr3_nt: TGCGCCAGCAGCCTCCGGCGGGCCACCACCTACAATGAGCAGTTCTTC
cdr3_aa: CASSLRRATTYNEQFF

cdr3_length: 13
v_call: TRBV5-1
clone_size: once
j_call: TRBJ2-7
d_call: NA
cdr3_nt: TGCGCCAGCAGCTTGTCTCAGGGCTACGAGCAGTACTTC
cdr3_aa: CASSLSQGYEQYF

cdr3_length: 15
v_call: TRBV9
clone_size: once
j_call: TRBJ2-2
d_call: NA
cdr3_nt: TGTGCCAGCAGCGTCAAAAGCGGTAACACCGGGGAGCTGTTTTTT
cdr3_aa: CASSVKSGNTGELFF

cdr3_length: 17
v_call: TRBV7-2
clone_size: NA
j_call: TRBJ2-1
d_call: NA
cdr3_nt: TGTGCCAGCAGCCCCGCGCCATCGCTAAAAGGTCCAAATGAGCAGTTCTTC
cdr3_aa: CASSPAPSLKGPNEQFF

cdr3_length: 15
v_call: TRBV19
clone_size: NA
j_call: TRBJ2-3
d_call: NA
cdr3_nt: TGTGCCAGTAGTATCGGGCAGACTAGCACAGATACGCAGTATTTT
cdr3_aa: CASSIGQTSTDTQYF